This T cell receptor (beta chain) was recorded in a study of blood T cell repertoires in COVID-19. Study-wide background: Samples taken during acute and convalescent COVID-19 were collected in the United States, Italy and Spain. The analysed material was cDNA or gDNA that came from T cells, B-cell-depleted T cells, or PBMCs.

This clone was seen only once. In the source study's methods: Amplification from reference gene primers served as the basis for estimated nucleated cell counts. Method: immunoSEQ multiplex PCR; TCRdb's copy keeps in-frame clones and lacks some. V and J calls and clone size are as listed in that table; D and trimming were resolved from the DNA. This table holds over 85,000 clones, around 88% found once. This CDR3 spans 15 amino acids. The V segment lost 8 bases and the J segment 4 bases; nucleotides outside the gene matches: 9. Germline V CDR1 and CDR2: SGHVS, FQNEAQ. This TCR derives from a woman aged 80 or over with acute or convalescent COVID-19. V is TRBV7-8 and J is TRBJ1-1; 11 nucleotides agree with TRBD1. Sequencing was performed on peripheral blood. In nucleotides, the CDR3 is TGTGCCAGCGGCCTCCCGGGACAGGGGGGCACTGAAGCTTTCTTT. This codes for CASGLPGQGGTEAFF.